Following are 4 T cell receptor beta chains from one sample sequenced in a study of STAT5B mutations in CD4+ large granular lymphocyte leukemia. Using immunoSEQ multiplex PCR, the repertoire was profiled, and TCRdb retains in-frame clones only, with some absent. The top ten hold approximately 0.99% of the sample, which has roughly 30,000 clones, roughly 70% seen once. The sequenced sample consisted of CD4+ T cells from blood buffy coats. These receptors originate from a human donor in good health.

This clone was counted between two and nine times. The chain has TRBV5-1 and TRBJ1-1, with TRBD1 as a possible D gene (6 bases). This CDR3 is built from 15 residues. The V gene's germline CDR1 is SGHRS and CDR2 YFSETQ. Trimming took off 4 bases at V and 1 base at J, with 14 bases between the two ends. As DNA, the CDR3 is TGCGCCAGCAGCAAAAGGGAAGGGGGGAACACTGAAGCTTTCTTT. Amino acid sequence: CASSKREGGNTEAFF.

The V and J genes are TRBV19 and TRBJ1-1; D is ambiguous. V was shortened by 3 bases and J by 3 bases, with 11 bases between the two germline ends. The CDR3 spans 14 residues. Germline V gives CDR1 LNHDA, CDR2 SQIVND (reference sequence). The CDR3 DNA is TGTGCCAGTAGTATTTTTTCGTGGGACACTGAAGCTTTCTTT. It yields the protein CASSIFSWDTEAFF.

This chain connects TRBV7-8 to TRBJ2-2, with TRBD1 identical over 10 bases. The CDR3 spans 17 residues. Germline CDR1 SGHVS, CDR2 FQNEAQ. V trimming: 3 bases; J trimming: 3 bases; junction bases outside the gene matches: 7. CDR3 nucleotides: TGTGCCAGCAGCTTCGGGGGGGGGACAGGGGACACCGGGGAGCTGTTTTTT. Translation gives CASSFGGGTGDTGELFF.

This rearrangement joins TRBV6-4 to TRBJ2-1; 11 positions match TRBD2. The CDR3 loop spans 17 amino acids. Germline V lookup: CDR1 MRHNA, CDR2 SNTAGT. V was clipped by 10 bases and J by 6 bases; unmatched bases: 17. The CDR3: CATQRLAGGSEGNEQFF. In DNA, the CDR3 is TGTGCCACCCAGCGTCTAGCGGGAGGCTCAGAGGGCAATGAGCAGTTCTTC.